This entry lists 12 T cell receptor beta chains sequenced from one sample in a study of T cell changes during pregnancy in multiple sclerosis. TCRdb's table, derived via immunoSEQ multiplex PCR, lists solely in-frame clones and lacks some. Seen here are around 51,000 clones, roughly 93% observed once, and the top ten hold approximately 1.9%. The material sequenced was peripheral blood, taken in the second trimester of pregnancy. The origin of the receptors is a female donor with multiple sclerosis, enrolled in a pregnancy study.

The chain couples TRBV21-1 to TRBJ1-4. TRBV21-1 is marked as a pseudogene. The CDR3 runs to 15 residues. The CDR3 protein is CASSMEGRKNEKLFF. CDR3 DNA sequence: TGTGCCAGCAGCATGGAGGGCCGGAAGAATGAAAAACTGTTTTTT.

This sequence joins TRBV7-9 and TRBJ2-5, with 9 bases lining up with TRBD2. The CDR3 loop spans 14 amino acids. Losses at the gene ends were 3 bases for V and 5 bases for J; bases not matched to a gene: 4. The germline gives CDR1 SEHNR, CDR2 FQNEAQ (reference sequence). The DNA of the CDR3 is TGTGCCAGCAGCTTCCAAGCGGGAGGCGAGACCCAGTACTTC. Its protein is CASSFQAGGETQYF. Full variable domain (missing parts from reference TRBV7-9 and TRBJ2-5): DTGVSQNPRHKITKRGQNVTFRCDPISEHNRLYWYRQTLGQGPEFLTYFQNEAQLEKSRLLSDRFSAERPKGSFSTLEIQRTEQGDSAMYLCASSFQAGGETQYFGPGTRLLVL.

The chain carries TRBV28 and TRBJ2-3, with TRBD1 matching 9 bases. Trimming at V came to 5 bases and at J to 1 base, leaving 4 bases not matched to a gene. The CDR3 runs 15 residues. CDR1 is MDHEN and CDR2 is SYDVKM in the germline V gene. The CDR3 region is CASSGQGTGTDTQYF. The CDR3 coding sequence is TGTGCCAGCAGTGGACAGGGGACCGGCACAGATACGCAGTATTTT. The whole variable domain, remainder taken from reference TRBV28 and TRBJ2-3, is DVKVTQSSRYLVKRTGEKVFLECVQDMDHENMFWYRQDPGLGLRLIYFSYDVKMKEKGDIPEGYSVSREKKERFSLILESASTNQTSMYLCASSGQGTGTDTQYFGPGTRLTVL.

This chain joins TRBV6-1 and TRBJ1-1, with D possibly TRBD1 on 5 matching bases. The CDR3 sequence is 13 residues long. V shed 7 bases and J shed 1 base, with 10 bases lying between them. Per the germline V gene, CDR1 is MNHNS and CDR2 is SASEGT. The CDR3 region is CASNSRANTEAFF. CDR3 bases: TGTGCCAGCAACTCCAGGGCGAACACTGAAGCTTTCTTT.

The CDR3 DNA reads as TGTGCCAGCAGCTTAGGGACAGCGGATGAAAAACTGTTTTTT. This sequence encodes CASSLGTADEKLFF. The rearrangement uses TRBV11-1 and TRBJ1-4, with D perhaps TRBD1 (6 bases). The V and J ends lost 1 base and 6 bases respectively, with 9 bases between them. This CDR3 is built from 14 residues. Germline CDR1 is SGHAT and CDR2 is FQDESV (reference sequence).

The V call is TRBV11-3, the J call TRBJ1-1; a possible D gene is TRBD1 (5 bases). The germline V gene encodes CDR1 SGHNT and CDR2 YENEEA. The ends were cut back, 5 bases at V and 1 base at J, with 14 bases in the middle. The CDR3 extends over 15 amino acids. The CDR3 DNA reads as TGTGCCAGCAGCACTTGGACACCTACGAACACTGAAGCTTTCTTT. Translated, it gives CASSTWTPTNTEAFF.

The genes are TRBV28 and TRBJ1-2; 10 bases line up with TRBD1. Germline V gene sequence: CDR1 MDHEN, CDR2 SYDVKM. With 5 bases clipped from V and 4 bases from J, the junction kept 4 bases outside the gene matches. The CDR3 extends over 14 amino acids. The CDR3 coding sequence is TGTGCCAGCAGTCGACAGGGGGCAGGCTATGGCTACACCTTC. This translates into CASSRQGAGYGYTF.

As DNA, the CDR3 is TGTGCCAGCAGAAAGACAGGGGCTCTTTCCTGGGGCTACACCTTC. The encoded protein is CASRKTGALSWGYTF. The chain links TRBV6-6 to TRBJ1-2; 8 bases agree with TRBD1. Germline V gene sequence: CDR1 MNHNY, CDR2 SVGAGI (reference sequence). The ends lost 6 bases at V and 8 bases at J; junction bases unmatched: 14. The CDR3 runs 15 residues.

The V and J genes are TRBV29-1 and TRBJ2-5; D is uncertain. Per the germline V gene, CDR1 is SQVTM and CDR2 is ANQGSEA. The CDR3 spans 13 residues. The germline V and J ends were trimmed by 4 bases and 3 bases, with 12 bases remaining between them. In DNA form, the CDR3 reads TGCAGCGTTGTTGGGCGCTTTAAAGAGACCCAGTACTTC. Translating it yields CSVVGRFKETQYF.

The J gene is TRBJ2-7, the V gene TRBV9; 7 nucleotides match TRBD1. After removal of 4 bases from V and 3 bases from J, the junction contained 4 bases not matched to a gene. This CDR3 is built from 13 residues. Germline lookup yields CDR1 SGDLS and CDR2 YYNGEE. The CDR3 here is CASSKSGGYEQYF. The CDR3, as DNA: TGTGCCAGCAGCAAATCAGGGGGCTACGAGCAGTACTTC.

The chain joins TRBV6-1 to TRBJ2-1; maybe TRBD2 (5 bases). CDR1 and CDR2 (germline): MNHNS, SASEGT. This CDR3 is built from 15 residues. V was clipped by 3 bases and J by 3 bases, with 12 bases between them. The CDR3 DNA is TGTGCCAGCAGTGACCTCAGCGGCGGCTACAATGAGCAGTTCTTC. Amino acids: CASSDLSGGYNEQFF.

The chain employs TRBV6-5 and TRBJ1-1; D remains unclear. Germline assignment: CDR1 MNHEY and CDR2 SVGAGI. The CDR3 has 14 amino acids. V lost 5 bases to trimming and J lost 5 bases, with 15 bases between them. CDR3 nucleotide sequence: TGTGCCAGCAGTCCGGGTTCGTACCCAACTGAAGCTTTCTTT. Translating it yields CASSPGSYPTEAFF.